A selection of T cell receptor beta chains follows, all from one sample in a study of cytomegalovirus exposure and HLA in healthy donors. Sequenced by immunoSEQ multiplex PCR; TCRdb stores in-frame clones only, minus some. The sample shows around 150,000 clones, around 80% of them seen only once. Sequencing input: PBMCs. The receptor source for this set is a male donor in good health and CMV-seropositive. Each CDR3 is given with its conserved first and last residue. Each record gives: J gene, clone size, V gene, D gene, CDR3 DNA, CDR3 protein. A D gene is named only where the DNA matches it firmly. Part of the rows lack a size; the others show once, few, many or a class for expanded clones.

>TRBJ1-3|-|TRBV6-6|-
TGTGCCAGCTCGACACAACCTGGAAACACCATATATTTT
CASSTQPGNTIYF
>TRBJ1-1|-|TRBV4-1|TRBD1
TGCGCCAGCAGCCAAGCCTACCGGCAGGGGGCCATGAACACTGAAGCTTTCTTT
CASSQAYRQGAMNTEAFF
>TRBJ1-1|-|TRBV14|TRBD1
TGTGCCAGCAGCCAACTCGGGACAGGGGCGAACACTGAAGCTTTCTTT
CASSQLGTGANTEAFF
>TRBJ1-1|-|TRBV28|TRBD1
TGTGCCAGCAGTGGACAGGGGTTTACTGAAGCTTTCTTT
CASSGQGFTEAFF
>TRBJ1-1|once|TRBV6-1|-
TGTGCCAGCAGTGAACAGGGGTCCGCGATGGCTGAAGCTTTCTTT
CASSEQGSAMAEAFF
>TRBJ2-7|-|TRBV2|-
TGTGCCAGCAGTGAGTGTGGAGGCTGCGAGCAGTACTTC
CASSECGGCEQYF
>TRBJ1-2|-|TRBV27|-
TGTGCCAGCAGTTTTCCGGGGGGCCAAGGCTACACCTTC
CASSFPGGQGYTF
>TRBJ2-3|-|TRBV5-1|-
TGCGCCAGCAGCTTGGGGGCCGCGGGGAGCACAGATACGCAGTATTTT
CASSLGAAGSTDTQYF
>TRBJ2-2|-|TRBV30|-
TGTGCCTGGAGAATACAATTAACCGGGGAGCTGTTTTTT
CAWRIQLTGELFF
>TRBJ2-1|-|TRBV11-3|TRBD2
TGTGCCAGCAGCCCAGGACAGAGCGGGGGGTTTTACAATGAGCAGTTCTTC
CASSPGQSGGFYNEQFF
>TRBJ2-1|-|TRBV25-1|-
TGTGCCAGCAGTGAAGTCGGAGACAATGAGCAGTTCTTC
CASSEVGDNEQFF
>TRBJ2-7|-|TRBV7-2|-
TGTGCCAGCAGCCTCGCCCTTCAGGGATCCCGCTACGAGCAGTACTTC
CASSLALQGSRYEQYF
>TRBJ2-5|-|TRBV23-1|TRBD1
TGCGCCAGCAGTCATACACACACAGGGGGCAGGAAGACCCAGTACTTC
CASSHTHTGGRKTQYF
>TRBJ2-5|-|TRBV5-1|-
TGCGCCAGCAGCACGGGGTGGAGGCAAGAGACCCAGTACTTC
CASSTGWRQETQYF
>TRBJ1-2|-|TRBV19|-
TGTGCCAGTAGTACGACAGCTAACTATGGCTACACCTTC
CASSTTANYGYTF
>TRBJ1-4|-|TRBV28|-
TGTGCCACTTCCGACACTGCAACTAATGAAAAACTGTTTTTT
CATSDTATNEKLFF
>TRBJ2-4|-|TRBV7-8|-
TGTGCCAGCAGTACCGGGAGTAAAGGGGCCTCTTCCTCCGGAGCCAAAAACATTCAGTACTTC
CASSTGSKGASSSGAKNIQYF
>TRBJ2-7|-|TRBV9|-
TGTGCCAGCAGCGTAGATTGGTCGGGCTCCTACGAGCAGTACTTC
CASSVDWSGSYEQYF
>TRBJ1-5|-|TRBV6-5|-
TGTGCCAGCAGTTCTGGGACTTTGAAGCAGCCCCAGCATTTT
CASSSGTLKQPQHF
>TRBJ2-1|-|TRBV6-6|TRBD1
TGTGCCAGCAGTTACAGGTCAGGACAGGGGGTTCCTGAGCAGTTCTTC
CASSYRSGQGVPEQFF
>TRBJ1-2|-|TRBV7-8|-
TGTGCCAGCAGCCCCGGACAGACCTATGGCTACACCTTC
CASSPGQTYGYTF
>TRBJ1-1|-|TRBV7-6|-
TGTGCCAGCAGCTTAGGAGCAGGGCGGACTGAAGCTTTCTTT
CASSLGAGRTEAFF
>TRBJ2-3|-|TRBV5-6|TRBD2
TGTGCCAGCAGCTTCGGACTAGCGGGGGGGTACACAGATACGCAGTATTTT
CASSFGLAGGYTDTQYF
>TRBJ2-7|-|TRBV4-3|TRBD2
TGCGCCAGCAGCCAGGGACTAGCGGGCGAGCAGTACTTC
CASSQGLAGEQYF
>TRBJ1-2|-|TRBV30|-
TGTGCCTGGAGTGCCCGACAGCGTTTAATAAACTATGGCTACACCTTC
CAWSARQRLINYGYTF
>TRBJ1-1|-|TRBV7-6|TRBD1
TGTGCCAGCAGCTCGACTACAGGGGACACTGAAGCTTTCTTT
CASSSTTGDTEAFF
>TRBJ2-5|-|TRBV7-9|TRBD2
TGTGCCAGCAGCACCCTTGGGGGGGGTAGGGAGACCCAGTACTTC
CASSTLGGGRETQYF
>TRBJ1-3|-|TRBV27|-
TGTGCCAGCAGTCCTAAAAGGCAGGCTGGAAACACCATATATTTT
CASSPKRQAGNTIYF
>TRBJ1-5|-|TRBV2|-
TGTGCCAGCAGTAGGGAGGGCAATCAGCCCCAGCATTTT
CASSREGNQPQHF
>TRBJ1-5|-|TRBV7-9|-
TGTGCCAGCAGCTTAGCTCTTTCGGGAGATCAGCCCCAGCATTTT
CASSLALSGDQPQHF
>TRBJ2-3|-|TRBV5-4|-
TGTGCCAGCAGCATAGTCCCGACACCCACAGATACGCAGTATTTT
CASSIVPTPTDTQYF
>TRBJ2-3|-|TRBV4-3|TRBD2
TGCGCCAGCAGCCAAGAGGTTCAGAAGCGGGGAACAGATACGCAGTATTTT
CASSQEVQKRGTDTQYF
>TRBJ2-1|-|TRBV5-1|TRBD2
TGCGCCAGCAGCCCCGGACTAGCGGGAGATAAGAATGAGCAGTTCTTC
CASSPGLAGDKNEQFF
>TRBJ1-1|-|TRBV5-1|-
TGCGCCAGCAGCTGGGGAGCAGCAGGCAACACTGAAGCTTTCTTT
CASSWGAAGNTEAFF
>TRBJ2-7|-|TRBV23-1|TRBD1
TGCGCCAGCAGTCAACCGGACAGGGTGGAGCAGTACTTC
CASSQPDRVEQYF
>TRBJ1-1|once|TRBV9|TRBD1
TGTGCCAGCAGCGTAGATCCAGGGGGAACGCCTGAAGCTTTCTTT
CASSVDPGGTPEAFF
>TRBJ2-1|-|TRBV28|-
TGTGCCAGCAGTTTACCCCAACGGGAGCAGTTCTTC
CASSLPQREQFF
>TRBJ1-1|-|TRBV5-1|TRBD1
TGCGCCAGCAGCTTTCTTCCTCCGGGACAGGGGACCACTGAAGCTTTCTTT
CASSFLPPGQGTTEAFF
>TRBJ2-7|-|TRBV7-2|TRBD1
TGTGCCAGCAGCTTAGGTCAGGGGGCTCTCTACGAGCAGTACTTC
CASSLGQGALYEQYF
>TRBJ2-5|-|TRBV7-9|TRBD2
TGTGCCAGCAGCTCAGCCGGGACTAGCGGGGGCCGACAAGAGACCCAGTACTTC
CASSSAGTSGGRQETQYF
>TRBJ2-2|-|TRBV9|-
TGTGCCAGCACTCCCCAGGCAAGGGGCGGCGGGGAGCTGTTTTTT
CASTPQARGGGELFF